The next 5 T cell receptor beta chains were all read from a single sample in a study of T cells in Graves' hyperthyroidism and ophthalmopathy. Amplified TCR beta CDR3 regions derived from RNA transcripts. The TCR CDR3 first-round RT-PCR relied on the HTBI primer set. TCRdb passed the multiplex PCR reads through MiXCR, listing each CDR3 protein once. The sample has more than 300,000 distinct CDR3 sequences, more than 11% seen once. The sample consisted of blood. The receptors here all came from a woman in her sixties with Graves' hyperthyroidism.

This clonotype has ten or more counts. The V call is TRBV7-9, the J call TRBJ2-3; D is perhaps TRBD2 (7 bases). The length of the CDR3 is 16 residues. Germline V lookup: CDR1 SEHNR, CDR2 FQNEAQ (reference sequence). Trimming cost V 7 bases and J 2 bases, with 19 bases left between them. CDR3: CASTGGASELTDTQYF. CDR3 DNA: TGTGCCAGCACTGGGGGGGCTAGCGAGCTCACAGATACGCAGTATTTT.

This chain connects TRBV4-1 to TRBJ2-1; D may be TRBD1 or TRBD2 (5 bases each). The V end lost 1 base, the J end lost 5 bases, and 18 bases lay between the germline ends. CDR3 length: 17 residues. Germline V gene lookup returns CDR1 MGHRA and CDR2 YSYEKL. This chain's CDR3 is CASSQVVGGVGDNEQFF. The CDR3, as DNA: TGCGCCAGCAGCCAAGTTGTTGGGGGAGTGGGGGACAATGAGCAGTTCTTC.

This clonotype was recorded many times. This chain connects TRBV28 to TRBJ1-1, with 8 bases fitting TRBD1. The CDR3 is 17 amino acids. Per the germline V gene, CDR1 is MDHEN and CDR2 is SYDVKM. J gave up 2 bases and V 4 bases, and 12 bases lay outside the gene matches. The CDR3 sequence: CASSYKTGTGANTEAFF. CDR3 coding DNA: TGTGCCAGCAGTTATAAGACGGGGACAGGAGCCAACACTGAAGCTTTCTTT.

The V gene is TRBV7-9, the J gene TRBJ1-4; D unresolved. Germline V gene sequence: CDR1 SEHNR, CDR2 FQNEAQ (reference sequence). V lost 2 bases to trimming and J lost 2 bases, with 9 bases between them. The CDR3 spans 15 residues. The CDR3 is CASSLSGGTNEKLFF. The CDR3 DNA sequence: TGTGCCAGCAGCTTATCCGGTGGCACTAATGAAAAACTGTTTTTT.

At least ten counts were recorded for this clonotype. CDR3 DNA sequence: TGTGCCAGCAGCTTTGGGGGGCGAGTGAACACTGAAGCTTTCTTT. Translation: CASSFGGRVNTEAFF. This sequence joins TRBV13 and TRBJ1-1, with D possibly being TRBD1 (6 bases). The ends were cut back, 3 bases at V and 0 bases at J, with 11 bases in the middle. This CDR3 comprises 15 residues. Germline lookup yields CDR1 PRHDT and CDR2 FYEKMQ (reference sequence).